This T cell receptor beta chain appears in the sequencing data of a study of T-cell reconstitution after alpha-beta-depleted transplantation in children. Trimming took off 0 bases at V and 4 bases at J, with 13 bases between the two ends. Per the germline V gene, CDR1 is SGHDN and CDR2 is FVKESK. This CDR3 spans 16 amino acids. Of note for this clonotype: Its antigen is unidentified.

Molecular barcoding with unique molecular identifiers was used for the TCRbeta library. Each CDR3 protein is one row after TCRdb ran MiXCR on the PCR reads. The sample yields about 460,000 distinct CDR3 sequences, about an eighth seen once. Overall study findings and caveats: Elevated TCRbeta diversity at day 60 was traced, in some patients, to surviving recipient T cells and thymic progenitors. Where alpha-beta T cells came from about two months after transplant was reportedly several hundred expanded graft clones. After one year, T-cell counts and TCRbeta diversity mostly came from new T cells.

V and J are TRBV14 and TRBJ2-1; D gene ambiguous. Sequencing used PBMCs, mostly from graft donor cells, obtained 180 days after TCRalphabeta/CD19-depleted stem cell transplant. This receptor was taken from a female patient aged 2 to 10 who had a stem cell transplant for aplastic anemia, so the T cells may come from the graft donor. The CDR3 DNA reads TGTGCCAGCAGCCAAGATGCCGGCCAACGGTACAATGAGCAGTTCTTC. Amino acids: CASSQDAGQRYNEQFF.